A selection of T cell receptor beta chains follows, all from one sample in a study of blood T cells in healthy people across ages. TCRdb re-called the 5' RACE reads through MiXCR, storing one row per CDR3 protein. The table records around 1,600,000 distinct CDR3 sequences, approximately 43% of them present only once. The sequenced sample was blood. The receptors derive from a woman between 18 and 30 years old in good health. Each CDR3 is given with its conserved first and last residue. The order of the fields is CDR3 protein, V gene, J gene.

CDR3aa: CSASFRVREFF
v_gene: TRBV20-1
j_gene: TRBJ2-1

CDR3aa: CSVHDQPNQETQYF
v_gene: TRBV29-1
j_gene: TRBJ2-5

CDR3aa: CATSDQTGQGAGQPQHF
v_gene: TRBV24-1
j_gene: TRBJ1-5

CDR3aa: CATSDLPGRDGKETQYF
v_gene: TRBV24-1
j_gene: TRBJ2-5

CDR3aa: CSARDLGTGDNTGELFF
v_gene: TRBV20-1
j_gene: TRBJ2-2

CDR3aa: CSARAPSGTETQYF
v_gene: TRBV20-1
j_gene: TRBJ2-5

CDR3aa: CASTKVGLGTYEQYF
v_gene: TRBV27
j_gene: TRBJ2-7

CDR3aa: CSVPLAGRATDTQYF
v_gene: TRBV29-1
j_gene: TRBJ2-3

CDR3aa: CASSLNKAPTPHEQYF
v_gene: TRBV11-2
j_gene: TRBJ2-7

CDR3aa: CASSGRTGWDSNYGYTF
v_gene: TRBV12-3/TRBV12-4
j_gene: TRBJ1-2

CDR3aa: CSACPGELGYNEQFF
v_gene: TRBV20-1
j_gene: TRBJ2-1

CDR3aa: CASRRDRVTYGSGANVLTF
v_gene: TRBV7-9
j_gene: TRBJ2-6

CDR3aa: CATSSAVNTEAFF
v_gene: TRBV15
j_gene: TRBJ1-1

CDR3aa: CASSLALAGLGAFF
v_gene: TRBV7-2
j_gene: TRBJ1-1

CDR3aa: CASSPGHGQSNTQYF
v_gene: TRBV4-3
j_gene: TRBJ2-3

CDR3aa: CAISELGTKESAQFF
v_gene: TRBV10-3
j_gene: TRBJ2-1

CDR3aa: CASSVALRGGTDTQYF
v_gene: TRBV9
j_gene: TRBJ2-3

CDR3aa: CASSLATGGDYGYTF
v_gene: TRBV7-8
j_gene: TRBJ1-2

CDR3aa: CSALRAEAFF
v_gene: TRBV20-1
j_gene: TRBJ1-1

CDR3aa: CASRGTGGNTQYF
v_gene: TRBV6-1
j_gene: TRBJ2-3

CDR3aa: CASSLIGGDEETQYF
v_gene: TRBV7-9
j_gene: TRBJ2-5

CDR3aa: CASSIGAGRYNEQFF
v_gene: TRBV7-2
j_gene: TRBJ2-1

CDR3aa: CASSLPGEVSYGYTF
v_gene: TRBV7-2
j_gene: TRBJ1-2